A selection of T cell receptor beta chains follows, all from one sample in a study of T cells in Graves' hyperthyroidism and ophthalmopathy. One entry per CDR3 protein, called by TCRdb with MiXCR from the multiplex PCR reads. The sample has about 520,000 distinct CDR3 sequences, roughly 25% seen once. The sample taken for sequencing was blood. The receptors were gathered from a woman between 25 and 40 years old with Graves' ophthalmopathy. CDR3s include the opening cysteine and the closing phenylalanine or tryptophan. D genes are given only for firm matches. The size field is filled for only some rows; it gives once, few, many or a size class.

J | V | length | D | size | CDR3 | DNA
TRBJ1-1 | TRBV29-1 | 13 | - | many | CSVMTGPNTEAFF | TGCAGCGTTATGACAGGACCTAACACTGAAGCTTTCTTT
TRBJ1-6 | TRBV6-1 | 18 | - | many | CASSAGTPLFVDNSPLHF | TGTGCCAGCAGTGCCGGGACCCCCCTCTTTGTTGATAATTCACCCCTCCACTTT
TRBJ2-7 | TRBV7-9 | 14 | - | many | CASSLGSRVNEQYF | TGTGCCAGCAGCTTAGGCTCGAGAGTGAACGAGCAGTACTTC
TRBJ2-7 | TRBV11-2 | 16 | TRBD1 | many | CASSKTRGRTENEQYF | TGTGCCAGCAGCAAAACCAGGGGGCGCACAGAAAACGAGCAGTACTTC
TRBJ2-5 | TRBV28 | 11 | - | many | CASSKQETQYF | TGTGCCAGCAGTAAACAAGAGACCCAGTACTTC
TRBJ2-2 | TRBV7-8 | 16 | - | - | CASSFLMAANTGELFF | TGTGCCAGCAGCTTTCTAATGGCGGCGAACACCGGGGAGCTGTTTTTT
TRBJ2-7 | TRBV5-1 | 15 | TRBD1 | few | CASSLGQGTSYEQYF | TGCGCCAGCAGCTTGGGACAGGGGACTTCCTACGAGCAGTACTTC
TRBJ2-5 | TRBV27 | 15 | TRBD2 | many | CASSLGTSNLWTQYF | TGTGCCAGCAGTCTCGGGACTAGCAATCTTTGGACCCAGTACTTC
TRBJ2-5 | TRBV20-1 | 12 | - | - | CSAPQRAGTQYF | TGCAGTGCCCCCCAGCGGGCGGGTACCCAGTACTTC
TRBJ2-7 | TRBV3-1 | 15 | - | - | CASSRRDGASYEQYF | TGTGCCAGCAGCCGACGGGACGGAGCAAGCTACGAGCAGTACTTC
TRBJ2-2 | TRBV11-1 | 16 | TRBD1 | - | CASSRLDREIGGELFF | TGTGCCAGCAGCCGACTGGACAGGGAAATAGGCGGGGAGCTGTTTTTT
TRBJ2-2 | TRBV7-8 | 16 | TRBD2 | few | CASSFFNSGGTGELFF | TGTGCCAGCAGCTTTTTCAATAGCGGGGGCACCGGGGAGCTGTTTTTT
TRBJ2-7 | TRBV7-2 | 13 | - | many | CASSLGKTYEQYF | TGTGCCAGCAGCTTGGGTAAAACCTACGAGCAGTACTTC
TRBJ2-7 | TRBV27 | 16 | - | - | CASSLFPTGLSYEQYF | TGTGCCAGCAGTTTATTCCCCACAGGACTTTCCTACGAGCAGTACTTC
TRBJ1-1 | TRBV30 | 14 | TRBD1 | - | CAWSRTGGNTEAFF | TGTGCCTGGAGCCGAACAGGGGGCAACACTGAAGCTTTCTTT
TRBJ1-1 | TRBV29-1 | 11 | - | - | CSVRTVSEAFF | TGCAGCGTTAGGACAGTTTCTGAAGCTTTCTTT
TRBJ1-2 | TRBV30 | 12 | - | - | CAWSVRSYGYTF | TGTGCCTGGAGTGTACGTTCCTATGGCTACACCTTC
TRBJ2-2 | TRBV29-1 | 12 | - | few | CSAPGPAGELFF | TGCAGCGCCCCAGGGCCGGCCGGGGAGCTGTTTTTT
TRBJ2-2 | TRBV24-1 | 12 | - | - | CATSFTTGELFF | TGTGCCACCAGTTTTACAACCGGGGAGCTGTTTTTT
TRBJ2-7 | TRBV7-8 | 15 | - | - | CASSLAGSYPYEQYF | TGTGCCAGCAGCTTAGCGGGCAGCTATCCCTACGAGCAGTACTTC
TRBJ1-3 | TRBV28 | 15 | - | - | CASSFPPGFGNTIYF | TGTGCCAGCAGTTTCCCCCCAGGGTTTGGAAACACCATATATTTT
TRBJ2-2 | TRBV7-3 | 16 | TRBD1 | - | CASSPEGQGGTGELFF | TGTGCCAGCAGCCCGGAGGGACAGGGTGGCACCGGGGAGCTGTTTTTT
TRBJ2-2 | TRBV2 | 16 | TRBD1 | - | CASSGTGTANTGELFF | TGTGCCAGCAGTGGGACGGGGACAGCGAACACCGGGGAGCTGTTTTTT
TRBJ1-2 | TRBV27 | 13 | - | many | CASSFRGGYGYTF | TGTGCCAGCAGTTTTCGGGGGGGCTATGGCTACACCTTC
TRBJ2-7 | TRBV7-9 | 14 | TRBD1 | few | CASSPGTGNDEQYF | TGTGCCAGCAGCCCCGGGACAGGGAATGACGAGCAGTACTTC
TRBJ1-1 | TRBV28 | 15 | - | many | CASSAVRGRGTEAFF | TGTGCCAGCAGTGCGGTAAGGGGACGCGGCACTGAAGCTTTCTTT
TRBJ1-2 | TRBV6-1 | 16 | - | - | CASSFSVDSSRYGYTF | TGTGCCAGCAGCTTTTCAGTGGACAGCTCAAGATATGGCTACACCTTC
TRBJ2-7 | TRBV6-5 | 14 | TRBD2 | once | CASSSLAGADEQYF | TGTGCCAGCAGTTCCTTAGCGGGGGCCGACGAGCAGTACTTC
TRBJ1-3 | TRBV6-2/TRBV6-3 | 15 | - | many | CASSRGQTSGNTIYF | TGTGCCAGCAGCCGCGGACAGACCTCTGGAAACACCATATATTTT
TRBJ1-1 | TRBV4-1 | 14 | - | many | CASSPPTEITEAFF | TGCGCCAGCAGCCCCCCGACAGAAATCACTGAAGCTTTCTTT
TRBJ1-2 | TRBV27 | 15 | - | many | CASSSLAGLWDGYTF | TGTGCCAGCAGTTCTCTTGCAGGGTTGTGGGATGGCTACACCTTC
TRBJ2-5 | TRBV6-1 | 13 | TRBD2 | few | CGSSGGAWETQYF | TGTGGGTCAAGCGGGGGGGCCTGGGAGACCCAGTACTTC
TRBJ2-7 | TRBV11-2 | 16 | TRBD1 | - | CASSSTGGAGLNEQYF | TGTGCCAGCAGCTCGACAGGGGGCGCGGGGTTAAACGAGCAGTACTTC
TRBJ2-5 | TRBV29-1 | 15 | TRBD2 | - | CSVEESSGRLETQYF | TGCAGCGTTGAAGAATCTAGCGGGAGATTGGAGACCCAGTACTTC
TRBJ2-2 | TRBV7-2 | 19 | TRBD2 | many | CASSQQTGFSGGVNGELFF | TGTGCCAGCAGCCAGCAGACAGGGTTTAGCGGGGGGGTTAACGGGGAGCTGTTTTTT
TRBJ2-2 | TRBV20-1 | 13 | - | - | CSAPGDGPGELFF | TGCAGTGCTCCAGGGGATGGTCCCGGGGAGCTGTTTTTT
TRBJ2-7 | TRBV19 | 15 | - | many | CASSIAQGSSYEQYF | TGTGCCAGTAGTATAGCCCAGGGGAGCTCCTACGAGCAGTACTTC
TRBJ2-7 | TRBV28 | 13 | - | many | CASSFLSTYEQYF | TGTGCCAGCAGTTTTCTAAGTACCTACGAGCAGTACTTC
TRBJ1-1 | TRBV11-2 | 14 | - | few | CASSLRVWGTEAFF | TGTGCCAGCAGCTTACGGGTTTGGGGGACTGAAGCTTTCTTT
TRBJ2-5 | TRBV6-1 | 14 | - | - | CASSLVRNGETQYF | TGTGCCAGCAGCCTCGTCCGTAACGGGGAGACCCAGTACTTC
TRBJ1-6 | TRBV6-5 | 14 | TRBD1 | - | CASSNQGGISPLHF | TGTGCCAGCAGTAACCAGGGGGGGATTTCACCCCTCCACTTT
TRBJ1-3 | TRBV12-3/TRBV12-4 | 13 | - | many | CASNPTGGITIYF | TGTGCCAGCAACCCAACCGGGGGGATTACCATATATTTT
TRBJ2-2 | TRBV28 | 12 | TRBD1 | many | CASSWDRRKLFF | TGTGCCAGCAGTTGGGACAGGCGTAAACTGTTTTTT
TRBJ1-2 | TRBV7-2 | 14 | - | many | CASSLGTGPYGYTF | TGTGCCAGCAGCTTAGGTACAGGGCCTTATGGCTACACCTTC
TRBJ1-2 | TRBV29-1 | 12 | - | many | CSVELGLNGYTF | TGCAGCGTTGAACTGGGGTTGAATGGCTACACCTTC
TRBJ1-2 | TRBV6-1 | 13 | - | many | CASSQGPNYGYTF | TGTGCCAGCAGTCAGGGACCTAACTATGGCTACACCTTC
TRBJ2-7 | TRBV27 | 13 | - | - | CASRAFEAYEQYF | TGTGCCAGCAGGGCATTTGAGGCCTACGAGCAGTACTTC
TRBJ1-1 | TRBV7-9 | 13 | - | many | CASSLVGLQKAFF | TGTGCCAGCAGCTTAGTCGGATTACAGAAAGCTTTCTTT
TRBJ2-7 | TRBV14 | 14 | TRBD1 | many | CASSLLTGNYEQYF | TGTGCCAGCAGCCTCCTGACAGGGAACTACGAGCAGTACTTC
TRBJ1-1 | TRBV20-1 | 15 | TRBD1 | many | CSAQAGTAENTEAFF | TGCAGTGCACAAGCCGGGACAGCAGAGAACACTGAAGCTTTCTTT
TRBJ2-7 | TRBV6-1 | 16 | - | few | CASSAAAGQYLYEQYF | TGTGCCAGCAGTGCCGCAGCTGGGCAGTACCTCTACGAGCAGTACTTC
TRBJ1-2 | TRBV4-2 | 16 | TRBD1 | few | CASSPSLSDRGSGYTF | TGTGCCAGCAGCCCCTCCTTATCGGACAGGGGTAGCGGCTACACCTTC
TRBJ2-7 | TRBV29-1 | 12 | - | - | CSVDWLSGEQYF | TGCAGCGTTGATTGGCTGTCTGGCGAGCAGTACTTC